The following is a T cell receptor beta chain sequence with its context. Its antigen is unidentified. These data originate in a study of CXCR3-negative and CXCR3-positive naive CD8 T cells. The study, taken as a whole, reports: CXCR3-positive naive cells carried more hydrophobic TRB CDR3s than CXCR3-negative naive cells did.

Germline V CDR1 and CDR2: SEHNR, FQNEAQ (reference sequence). The CDR3 spans 14 residues. Through 5' RACE with UMI labels, the TRB cDNA libraries were prepared. From its re-call of the 5' RACE reads, TCRdb lists each CDR3 protein once, without DNA. The table lists about 140,000 distinct CDR3 sequences. Sequenced: naive CXCR3+ CD8+ T cells from blood. This sample's subset: CD45RO-CCR7+CD27+CD95- naive CD8+ T cells expressing CXCR3 (TNR3+). The clonotype comes from a human donor in good health. Some clones in this sample may be carry-over from other donors' samples. V usage is TRBV7-9 and J usage is TRBJ1-2; TCRdb's D gene call, TRBD1, goes unchecked for lack of DNA. The CDR3: CASSLGTGGYGYTF.